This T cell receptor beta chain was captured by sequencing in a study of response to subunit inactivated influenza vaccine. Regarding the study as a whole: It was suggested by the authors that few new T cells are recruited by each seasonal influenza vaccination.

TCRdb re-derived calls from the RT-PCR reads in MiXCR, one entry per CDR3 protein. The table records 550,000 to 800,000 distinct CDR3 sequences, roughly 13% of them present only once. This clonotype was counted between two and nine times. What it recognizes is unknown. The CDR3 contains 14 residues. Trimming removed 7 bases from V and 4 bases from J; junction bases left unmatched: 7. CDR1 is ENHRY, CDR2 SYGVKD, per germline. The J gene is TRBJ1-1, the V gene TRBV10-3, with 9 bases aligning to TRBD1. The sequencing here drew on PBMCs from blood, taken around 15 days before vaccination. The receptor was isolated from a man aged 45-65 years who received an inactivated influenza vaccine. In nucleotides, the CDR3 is TGTGCCATCACAAACAGGGGGCTTGCCACTGAAGCTTTCTTT. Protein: CAITNRGLATEAFF.